The 15 T cell receptor beta chains reported below all come from one sample, sequenced in a study of cytomegalovirus exposure and HLA in healthy donors. Amplification used 60 Vbeta primers and 13 Jbeta primers. Assay used: immunoSEQ multiplex PCR; TCRdb lists only in-frame clones, some missing. The table shows 150,000 to 200,000 clones, with roughly 79% occurring only once. Material for sequencing was PBMCs. The source of these receptors is a man aged 30 to 39 in good health and CMV-seronegative.

The rearrangement joins TRBV27 to TRBJ1-5, with 8 nucleotides matching TRBD1. Germline V lookup: CDR1 MNHEY, CDR2 SMNVEV (reference sequence). CDR3 size: 13 residues. Trimming at V came to 8 bases and at J to 4 bases, leaving 4 bases not matched to a gene. CDR3 residues: CASGDRLNQPQHF. The CDR3 DNA is TGTGCCAGCGGGGACAGGCTGAATCAGCCCCAGCATTTT.

CDR3 in amino acids: CASSMGTRMFF. The CDR3, as DNA: TGTGCCAGCAGCATGGGGACTAGGATGTTCTTC. The chain joins TRBV6-5 to TRBJ2-1; TRBD2 matches 8 bases. Germline assignment: CDR1 MNHEY and CDR2 SVGAGI. This CDR3 has 11 residues. V shed 6 bases, J shed 15 bases, and the junction held 7 bases outside the gene matches.

This CDR3 is CASTLQGNNEQFF. Written as DNA, the CDR3 is TGTGCCAGCACCTTACAGGGAAACAATGAGCAGTTCTTC. The rearrangement links TRBV28 to TRBJ2-1, with D maybe TRBD1 (6 bases). Per germline, CDR1 MDHEN and CDR2 SYDVKM. This CDR3 has 13 amino acids. Trimming cost V 7 bases and J 5 bases, with 12 bases left between them.

The V and J genes are TRBV28 and TRBJ2-3; 8 positions agree with TRBD2. The V segment lost 8 bases and the J segment 0 bases; nucleotides outside the gene matches: 1. Germline lookup yields CDR1 MDHEN and CDR2 SYDVKM. The CDR3 covers 13 residues. The CDR3 reads CASSSGSTDTQYF. For the CDR3, the DNA is TGTGCCAGCTCTAGCGGGAGCACAGATACGCAGTATTTT.

The chain joins TRBV29-1 to TRBJ2-1; unclear D gene. V was shortened by 7 bases and J by 6 bases, with 13 bases between the two germline ends. The CDR3 totals 12 residues. The germline V gene has CDR1 SQVTM and CDR2 ANQGSEA. The CDR3 loop is CSAPLGANEQFF. The CDR3 DNA reads TGCAGCGCCCCCCTCGGTGCCAATGAGCAGTTCTTC.

The V call is TRBV5-1, the J call TRBJ1-2; 8 nucleotides match TRBD1. With 6 bases clipped from V and 9 bases from J, the junction kept 13 bases outside the gene matches. CDR1 and CDR2 (germline): SGHRS, YFSETQ. CDR3 length: 14 residues. This chain's CDR3 is CASNAGQVGESYTF. DNA for the CDR3: TGCGCCAGCAACGCGGGACAGGTGGGGGAAAGCTACACCTTC. The full variable domain, rest sourced from reference TRBV5-1 and TRBJ1-2, is KAGVTQTPRYLIKTRGQQVTLSCSPISGHRSVSWYQQTPGQGLQFLFEYFSETQRNKGNFPGRFSGRQFSNSRSEMNVSTLELGDSALYLCASNAGQVGESYTFGSGTRLTVV.

V gene TRBV27 combines with J gene TRBJ2-7, with 8 bases lining up with TRBD2. Germline V lookup: CDR1 MNHEY, CDR2 SMNVEV (reference sequence). J lost 1 base, V lost 3 bases, and 2 bases had no gene match. The CDR3 extends over 14 amino acids. The CDR3 loop is CASSLTSASYEQYF. CDR3 nucleotide sequence: TGTGCCAGCAGTTTGACTAGCGCGTCCTACGAGCAGTACTTC.

This chain links TRBV5-6 with TRBJ1-5, with D possibly being TRBD1 (6 bases). CDR3 length equals 15 residues. Germline CDR1 and CDR2: SGHDT and YYEEEE. The germline V and J ends were trimmed by 0 bases and 3 bases, with 10 bases remaining between them. The CDR3, as DNA: TGTGCCAGCAGCTTGGGGCAGGGGAACAATCAGCCCCAGCATTTT. Translating it yields CASSLGQGNNQPQHF.

The gene calls are TRBV7-3 and TRBJ1-1; D is unclear. The germline V gene encodes CDR1 SGHTA and CDR2 FQGTGA. The CDR3 has 13 residues. Between the trimmed V and J ends, which lost 1 base and 4 bases, there was a span of 7 bases. Here the CDR3 reads CASSLIRGTEAFF. Here the CDR3 DNA reads TGTGCCAGCAGCTTAATCCGGGGCACTGAAGCTTTCTTT.

The gene calls are TRBV10-3 and TRBJ2-7, with a possible D match to TRBD2 (6 bases). The V end was cut by 2 bases, the J end by 3 bases, with 11 bases between. CDR1 is ENHRY, CDR2 SYGVKD, per germline. CDR3 length: 14 residues. The CDR3, as DNA: TGTGCCATCAGTGAGGGCGGGAAAGACTACGAGCAGTACTTC. Translated: CAISEGGKDYEQYF.

This chain uses TRBV29-1 with TRBJ2-7; D possibly corresponds to TRBD2 (6 bases). There are 13 residues in the CDR3. Germline V gene sequence: CDR1 SQVTM, CDR2 ANQGSEA. V lost 2 bases and J 4 bases, leaving 12 bases between the germline ends. DNA for the CDR3: TGCAGCGTTGAATGGAGGGGAGCTTACGAGCAGTACTTC. It specifies CSVEWRGAYEQYF.

The chain uses TRBV27 and TRBJ1-2, with TRBD1 as a possible D gene (5 bases). Trimming removed 5 bases at V and 2 bases at J, with 15 bases between. The germline V gene encodes CDR1 MNHEY and CDR2 SMNVEV (reference sequence). The CDR3 consists of 15 residues. The CDR3 sequence is CASSLGWGDNYGYTF. Written as DNA, the CDR3 is TGTGCCAGCAGTCTGGGGTGGGGGGACAACTATGGCTACACCTTC.

V gene TRBV21-1 combines with J gene TRBJ2-7; the table assigns TRBD2, which was not confirmed against the DNA. TRBV21-1 represents a pseudogene. The CDR3 is 18 residues long. CDR3 in DNA: TGTGCCAGCAGCAAAGCCCCGGGACTAGCGGGAGCCGTCCCCGAGCAGTACTTC. The encoded protein is CASSKAPGLAGAVPEQYF.

The J gene is TRBJ2-2, the V gene TRBV15; 7 nucleotides agree with TRBD1. Germline V gene lookup returns CDR1 LNHNV and CDR2 YYDKDF (reference sequence). Unmatched junction bases numbered 3, after V lost 2 bases and J lost 3 bases. There are 15 residues in the CDR3. In nucleotides, the CDR3 is TGTGCCACCAGCAGACATGACAGGGACACCGGGGAGCTGTTTTTT. It translates to CATSRHDRDTGELFF.

This clone was picked up a small number of times. The J gene is TRBJ2-2, the V gene TRBV28; TRBD1 matches 8 bases. V gave up 8 bases and J gave up 6 bases; unmatched junction bases: 2. Germline values: CDR1 MDHEN, CDR2 SYDVKM. CDR3 size: 12 residues. The CDR3 loop reads CASAGQAGELFF. In nucleotides, the CDR3 is TGTGCCAGCGCGGGACAGGCCGGGGAGCTGTTTTTT.